A single sample is the source of the 27 T cell receptor beta chains below, sequenced in a study of CD8 T cells in ankylosing spondylitis. TCRdb redid the calling of the 5' RACE reads with MiXCR, one entry per CDR3 protein. The sample contains more than 150,000 distinct CDR3 sequences, 15% to 20% of which appear only once. Sequenced sample: blood, either unsorted or a sorted T cell fraction (not recorded which). These receptors came from a male donor aged 5-29 years with ankylosing spondylitis or in good health (not recorded which).

The chain uses TRBV19 and TRBJ2-1, with 9 bases fitting TRBD2. The CDR3 has 15 residues. Germline CDR1 is LNHDA and CDR2 is SQIVND (reference sequence). Trimming removed 4 bases from V and 7 bases from J; junction bases left unmatched: 8. Written as DNA, the CDR3 is TGTGCCAGTAGTACCCCGGGACTAGCCATGAATGAGCAGTTCTTC. It is translated as CASSTPGLAMNEQFF.

The chain is built from TRBV18 and TRBJ2-5, with D uncertain. Germline values: CDR1 KGHSH, CDR2 LQKENI. Trimming took off 1 base at V and 2 bases at J, with 5 bases between the two ends. The CDR3 spans 13 residues. CDR3 residues: CASSPLPQETQYF. For the CDR3, the DNA is TGTGCCAGCTCACCACTGCCACAAGAGACCCAGTACTTC.

This chain uses TRBV19 with TRBJ2-2; 11 positions agree with TRBD2. V dropped 5 bases and J dropped 4; count of bases not matched to a gene: 6. The CDR3 has 16 residues. CDR1 and CDR2 (germline): LNHDA, SQIVND (reference sequence). The CDR3 region is CASSLQTSGTTGELFF. CDR3 sequence (DNA): TGTGCCAGTAGTCTCCAGACTAGCGGGACCACCGGGGAGCTGTTTTTT. Together with reference TRBV19 and TRBJ2-2, the CDR3 gives the full variable domain: DGGITQSPKYLFRKEGQNVTLSCEQNLNHDAMYWYRQDPGQGLRLIYYSQIVNDFQKGDIAEGYSVSREKKESFPLTVTSAQKNPTAFYLCASSLQTSGTTGELFFGEGSRLTVL.

The CDR3 loop reads CASSFPGRTTQYF. The DNA of the CDR3 is TGTGCCAGCAGCTTCCCCGGACGAACTACGCAGTATTTT. This chain links TRBV5-5 with TRBJ2-3; D is unresolved. The CDR3 loop spans 13 amino acids. Germline V lookup: CDR1 SGHKS, CDR2 YYEKEE (reference sequence). The V end lost 2 bases, the J end lost 8 bases, and 12 bases lay between the germline ends.

This clonotype was detected many times. V usage is TRBV11-1 and J usage is TRBJ2-7; possible D gene TRBD2, 6 bases. Germline CDR1 reads SGHAT; CDR2 reads FQDESV (reference sequence). The germline V and J ends were trimmed by 3 bases and 3 bases, with 18 bases remaining between them. The CDR3 extends over 16 amino acids. This chain's CDR3 is CASSLGVGTGNYEQYF. The CDR3, as DNA: TGTGCCAGCAGCTTGGGGGTCGGGACTGGTAACTACGAGCAGTACTTC.

This clonotype came up many times. The CDR3 spells CSAQISETQYF. The CDR3 DNA reads TGCAGTGCCCAAATAAGTGAGACCCAGTACTTC. V usage is TRBV20-1 and J usage is TRBJ2-5; no clear D. Germline V gene lookup returns CDR1 DFQATT and CDR2 SNEGSKA (reference sequence). The CDR3 sequence is 11 residues long. Trimming stripped 6 bases from V and 5 bases from J, with 10 bases between.

The sample holds many counts of this clonotype. This rearrangement joins TRBV4-2 to TRBJ2-2; the match to TRBD1 covers 10 bases. The junction had 4 bases not matched to a gene; V was cut back by 0 bases and J by 6 bases. This CDR3 contains 16 residues. Germline V gene lookup returns CDR1 LGHNA and CDR2 YNFKEQ. The chain's CDR3 is CASSQEGTGDAGELFF. The CDR3 DNA reads TGTGCCAGCAGCCAAGAAGGGACAGGGGACGCCGGGGAGCTGTTTTTT.

This clonotype was counted many times. The rearrangement joins TRBV12-3 or TRBV12-4 to TRBJ2-7; 10 bases match TRBD2. The V gene end was trimmed by 6 bases and the J gene end by 0 bases; junction bases not matched to a gene: 17. This CDR3 is built from 19 residues. In DNA form, the CDR3 reads TGTGCCAGCAGGCCCCTGGGGGCTAGCGGGAGCGGGAGCTCCTACGAGCAGTACTTC. Translating gives CASRPLGASGSGSSYEQYF.

In the case of this clonotype: A much larger clone sits a single nucleotide away, making a read error possible. The chain couples TRBV20-1 to TRBJ1-1; D uncertain. Trimming removed 5 bases at V and 6 bases at J, with 25 bases between. The CDR3 is made up of 16 amino acids. The germline V gene encodes CDR1 DFQATT and CDR2 SNEGSKA (reference sequence). CDR3 sequence: CSAGSRAERESPEAFF. In DNA form, the CDR3 reads TGCAGTGCTGGCTCGCGGGCGGAGAGGGAAAGTCCTGAAGCTTTCTTT.

This clonotype was seen repeatedly, ten times or more. This chain joins TRBV12-3 or TRBV12-4 and TRBJ2-3; 7 nucleotides match TRBD1. The V gene end was trimmed by 5 bases and the J gene end by 4 bases; junction bases not matched to a gene: 6. The CDR3 spans 14 residues. CDR3 bases: TGTGCCAGCAGTGCAAGACAGGGAGCAGATACGCAGTATTTT. Protein: CASSARQGADTQYF.

This clonotype was seen only a few times. The chain combines TRBV20-1 with TRBJ2-4, with TRBD1 matching over 10 bases. The J segment lost 1 base and the V segment lost 0 bases, leaving 6 bases of the junction unmatched. Germline V lookup: CDR1 DFQATT, CDR2 SNEGSKA (reference sequence). This CDR3 has 17 amino acids. The CDR3 DNA reads TGCAGTGCTAGAGATGGGACAGGGGTCCGTGCCAAAAACATTCAGTACTTC. As protein: CSARDGTGVRAKNIQYF.

This clonotype occurred a few times. CDR3 DNA: TGCAGCGTGGCGGCGCTAGCGGGAGGGCAGTACGACAAAAACATTCAGTACTTC. Protein product: CSVAALAGGQYDKNIQYF. The chain is built from TRBV29-1 and TRBJ2-4; TRBD2 matches 12 bases. V shed 6 bases and J 3 bases; nucleotides not matched to a gene: 15. The germline gives CDR1 SQVTM, CDR2 ANQGSEA. The CDR3 extends over 18 amino acids. Full variable domain (remainder filled in from reference TRBV29-1 and TRBJ2-4): SAVISQKPSRDICQRGTSLTIQCQVDSQVTMMFWYRQQPGQSLTLIATANQGSEATYESGFVIDKFPISRPNLTFSTLTVSNMSPEDSSIYLCSVAALAGGQYDKNIQYFGAGTRLSVL.

This clonotype was seen repeatedly, ten times or more. The chain recombines TRBV7-9 with TRBJ2-2; TRBD1 matches 7 bases. The CDR3 has 15 residues. The V and J ends lost 5 bases and 2 bases, in that order; junction bases with no gene match: 5. Per the germline V gene, CDR1 is SEHNR and CDR2 is FQNEAQ (reference sequence). The CDR3 protein is CASSTTGSNTGELFF. CDR3 nucleotides: TGTGCCAGCAGCACGACAGGGTCAAACACCGGGGAGCTGTTTTTT.

This clonotype came up many times. The rearrangement uses TRBV20-1 and TRBJ2-1; 7 bases match TRBD1. J gave up 5 bases and V 5 bases, and 9 bases lay outside the gene matches. Germline V gene data show CDR1 as DFQATT and CDR2 as SNEGSKA (reference sequence). This CDR3 has 14 residues. The CDR3 sequence is CSAPDRVTNNEQFF. The DNA of the CDR3 is TGCAGTGCTCCCGACAGGGTAACTAACAATGAGCAGTTCTTC.

J is TRBJ2-1 and V is TRBV20-1; 10 bases are a match to TRBD2. J lost 9 bases, V lost 2 bases, and 7 bases had no gene match. Germline CDR1 and CDR2: DFQATT and SNEGSKA (reference sequence). This CDR3 has 14 residues. The DNA for the CDR3 is TGCAGTGCTAGATTTAGCGGGAGGATGAGTGAGCAGTTCTTC. It is translated as CSARFSGRMSEQFF.

The rearrangement joins TRBV6-5 to TRBJ2-3, with a weak D call TRBD2 (6 bases). CDR1 MNHEY and CDR2 SVGAGI come from the germline V gene. Trimming shortened V by 2 bases and J by 5 bases, and 11 bases separated the two germline ends. This CDR3 is built from 14 residues. CDR3 coding DNA: TGTGCCAGCAGTTACCGACTAGATTTAGATACGCAGTATTTT. It translates to CASSYRLDLDTQYF.

In its sample, this clonotype was seen many times. CDR3 sequence: CASSLAAGGETQYF. The CDR3 DNA sequence: TGTGCCAGCAGCTTAGCCGCGGGGGGAGAGACCCAGTACTTC. This chain joins TRBV7-8 and TRBJ2-5; 8 nucleotides align to TRBD2. Trimming cost V 0 bases and J 4 bases; bases outside gene matches: 1. The CDR3 runs to 14 residues. CDR1 and CDR2 (germline): SGHVS, FQNEAQ.

This clonotype has a count of ten or more. The chain couples TRBV12-3 or TRBV12-4 to TRBJ2-1; TRBD2 aligns across 10 bases. The CDR3 is 15 amino acids. The V gene end was trimmed by 4 bases and the J gene end by 6 bases; junction bases not matched to a gene: 6. Here the CDR3 DNA reads TGTGCCAGCAGTTATCTAGCGGGAGTACGCAATGAGCAGTTCTTC. Its protein product is CASSYLAGVRNEQFF.

The chain carries TRBV20-1 and TRBJ2-5, with D maybe TRBD1 (7 bases). Germline V gene lookup returns CDR1 DFQATT and CDR2 SNEGSKA (reference sequence). The CDR3 extends over 14 amino acids. V was pared by 3 bases and J by 0 bases, with 11 bases between. The CDR3 region has the DNA TGCAGTGCTAGGGCAGGGGGGTACCAAGAGACCCAGTACTTC. Translation gives CSARAGGYQETQYF.

The chain joins TRBV9 to TRBJ2-4; weak D call: TRBD1 (5 bases). The ends were cut back, 0 bases at V and 0 bases at J, with 16 bases in the middle. The V gene's germline CDR1 is SGDLS and CDR2 YYNGEE. The CDR3 is 18 amino acids. As DNA, the CDR3 is TGTGCCAGCAGCGTAGCTACAGGTGGTTCCCTAGCCAAAAACATTCAGTACTTC. Translating gives CASSVATGGSLAKNIQYF.

The sample holds many counts of this clonotype. The chain uses TRBV4-2 and TRBJ2-7; a possible D gene is TRBD2 (6 bases). Germline loops: CDR1 LGHNA, CDR2 YNFKEQ. This CDR3 is 13 amino acids long. Trimming shortened V by 8 bases and J by 0 bases, and 11 bases separated the two germline ends. CDR3: CASVGGSSYEQYF. In DNA, the CDR3 is TGTGCCAGCGTGGGGGGAAGCTCCTACGAGCAGTACTTC.

A single count supports this clonotype. V gene TRBV6-5 combines with J gene TRBJ1-3; no reliable D call. From germline, CDR1 is MNHEY and CDR2 SVGAGI. This CDR3 region has 15 residues. Trimming shortened V by 0 bases and J by 3 bases, and 9 bases separated the two germline ends. The CDR3 DNA reads TGTGCCAGCAGTTACTCGAAGGGAGGTGGAAACACCATATATTTT. Encoded protein: CASSYSKGGGNTIYF.

This clonotype has ten or more counts. The rearrangement joins TRBV6-6 to TRBJ2-1; 13 nucleotides agree with TRBD2. Germline-derived CDR1 and CDR2 are MNHNY and SVGAGI (reference sequence). Trimming cost V 0 bases and J 8 bases; bases outside gene matches: 10. The CDR3 has 18 residues. The CDR3 coding sequence is TGTGCCAGCAGTTACTCTGAACCGGGACTAGCGGGACATGATGAGCAGTTCTTC. This sequence encodes CASSYSEPGLAGHDEQFF.

This clonotype was recorded many times. The chain combines TRBV5-1 with TRBJ2-2, with D possibly being TRBD2 (5 bases). Germline CDR1 is SGHRS and CDR2 is YFSETQ. The ends were cut back, 0 bases at V and 6 bases at J, with 9 bases in the middle. CDR3 size: 14 residues. CDR3 residues: CASSLATGAGELFF. In DNA, the CDR3 is TGCGCCAGCAGCTTGGCGACCGGGGCCGGGGAGCTGTTTTTT.

The chain couples TRBV20-1 to TRBJ1-1; D is possibly TRBD1 (5 bases). The germline V gene encodes CDR1 DFQATT and CDR2 SNEGSKA (reference sequence). Between the trimmed V and J ends, which lost 6 bases and 1 base, there was a span of 18 bases. The CDR3 spans 15 residues. For the CDR3, the DNA is TGCAGTGCGATTGACAGTAGTATCCCGAACACTGAAGCTTTCTTT. This codes for CSAIDSSIPNTEAFF.

The gene calls are TRBV24-1 and TRBJ2-1; 10 positions match TRBD1. The CDR3 has 12 amino acids. Trimming at V came to 10 bases and at J to 8 bases, leaving 4 bases not matched to a gene. The germline gives CDR1 KGHDR, CDR2 SFDVKD. This chain's CDR3 is CATGDRGYEQFF. In DNA, the CDR3 is TGTGCCACGGGGGACAGGGGCTATGAGCAGTTCTTC.

This clonotype was picked up many times. The V call is TRBV27, the J call TRBJ1-6; 8 bases are shared with TRBD1. Germline CDR1 reads MNHEY; CDR2 reads SMNVEV (reference sequence). This CDR3 is 14 amino acids long. J lost 8 bases, V lost 6 bases, and 6 bases had no gene match. The CDR3 bases are TGTGCCAGCAGATTCGCAGGGGGCGATTCACCCCTCCACTTT. It yields the protein CASRFAGGDSPLHF.